What follows describes a single TCR beta chain. Germline loops: CDR1 WNHNN, CDR2 SYGVQD (reference sequence). The CDR3 spans 11 residues. Trimming took 9 bases from V and 3 from J, leaving 9 bases between them. The data stem from a study of OX40 agonist ivuxolimab in advanced cancers. Produced via immunoSEQ multiplex PCR; TCRdb's table is partial and in-frame only. The sample includes fewer than 65,000 clones, about 90% of them seen just once. The clonotype comes from an adult with an advanced solid tumor such as melanoma, head and neck, liver or kidney cancer. This material consisted of CD4+ or CD8+ T cells sorted from blood, taken in a trial of the OX40 agonist ivuxolimab. V is TRBV10-1 and J is TRBJ2-7; D gene ambiguous. The CDR3 DNA reads TGCGCCAGGGAACACCTCTACGAGCAGTACGTC. This translates into CAREHLYEQYV.